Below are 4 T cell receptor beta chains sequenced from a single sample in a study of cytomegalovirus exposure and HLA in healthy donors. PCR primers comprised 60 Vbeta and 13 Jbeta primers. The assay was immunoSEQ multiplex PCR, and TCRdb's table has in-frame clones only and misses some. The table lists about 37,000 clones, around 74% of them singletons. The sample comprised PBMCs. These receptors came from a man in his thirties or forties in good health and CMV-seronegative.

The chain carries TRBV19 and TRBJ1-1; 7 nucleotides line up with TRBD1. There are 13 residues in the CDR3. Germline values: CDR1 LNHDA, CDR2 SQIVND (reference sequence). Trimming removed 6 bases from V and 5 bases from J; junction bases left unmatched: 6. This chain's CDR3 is CASSTGVGTEAFF. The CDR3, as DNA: TGTGCCAGTAGCACAGGGGTTGGGACTGAAGCTTTCTTT.

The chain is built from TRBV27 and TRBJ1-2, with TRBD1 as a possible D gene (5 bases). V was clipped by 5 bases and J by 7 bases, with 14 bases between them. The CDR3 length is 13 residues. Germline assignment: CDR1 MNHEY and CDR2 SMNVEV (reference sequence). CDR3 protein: CASSADTGFGYTF. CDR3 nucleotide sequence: TGTGCCAGCAGTGCTGACACAGGATTTGGCTACACCTTC.

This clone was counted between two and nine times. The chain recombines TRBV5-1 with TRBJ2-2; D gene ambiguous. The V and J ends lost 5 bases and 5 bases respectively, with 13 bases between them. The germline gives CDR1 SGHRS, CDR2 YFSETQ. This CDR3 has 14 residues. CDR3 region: CASRRDGETGELFF. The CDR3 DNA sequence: TGCGCCAGCAGAAGAGATGGTGAGACCGGGGAGCTGTTTTTT.

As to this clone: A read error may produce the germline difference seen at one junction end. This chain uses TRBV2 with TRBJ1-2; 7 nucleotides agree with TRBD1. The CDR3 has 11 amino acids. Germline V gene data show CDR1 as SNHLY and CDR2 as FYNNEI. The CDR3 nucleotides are TGTGCCAGGGAGGGGGCGCGAGGCTACCCCTTC. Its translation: CAREGARGYPF.